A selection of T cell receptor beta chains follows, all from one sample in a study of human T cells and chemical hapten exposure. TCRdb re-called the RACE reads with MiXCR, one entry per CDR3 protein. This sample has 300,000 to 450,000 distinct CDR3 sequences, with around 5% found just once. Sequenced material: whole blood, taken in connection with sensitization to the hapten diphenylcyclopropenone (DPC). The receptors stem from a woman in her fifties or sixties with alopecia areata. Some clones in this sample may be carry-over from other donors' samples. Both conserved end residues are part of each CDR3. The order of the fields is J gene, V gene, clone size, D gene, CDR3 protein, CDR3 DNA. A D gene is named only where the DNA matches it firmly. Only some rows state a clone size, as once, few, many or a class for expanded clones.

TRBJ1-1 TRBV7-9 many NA CASSLSSMNTEAFF TGTGCCAGCAGCTTGTCCAGTATGAACACTGAAGCTTTCTTT
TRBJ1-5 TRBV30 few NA CAWSKEGNQPQHF TGTGCCTGGAGTAAGGAGGGGAATCAGCCCCAGCATTTT
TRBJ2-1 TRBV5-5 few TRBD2 CASSLGLASNEQFF TGTGCCAGCAGCTTAGGACTAGCGAGTAATGAGCAGTTCTTC
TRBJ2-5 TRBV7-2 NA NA CASSLERAQYF TGTGCCAGCAGCTTAGAGAGGGCCCAGTACTTC
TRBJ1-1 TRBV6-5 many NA CASIASAKNTEAFF TGTGCCAGTATAGCGTCGGCAAAGAACACTGAAGCTTTCTTT
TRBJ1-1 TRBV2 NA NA CASSKEMNTEAFF TGTGCCAGCAGTAAAGAGATGAACACTGAAGCTTTCTTT
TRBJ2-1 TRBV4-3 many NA CASSQDGAGGVNEQFF TGCGCCAGCAGCCAAGATGGAGCAGGGGGGGTGAATGAGCAGTTCTTC
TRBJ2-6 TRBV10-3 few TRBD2 CAITSGISGANVLTF TGTGCCATCACTAGCGGAATCTCTGGGGCCAACGTCCTGACTTTC
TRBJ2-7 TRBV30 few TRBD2 CAWSAIAGTYEQYF TGTGCCTGGAGTGCAATAGCGGGTACCTACGAGCAGTACTTC
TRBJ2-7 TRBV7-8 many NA CASSSRRSTYEQYF TGTGCCAGCAGCTCCCGGCGGAGCACCTACGAGCAGTACTTC
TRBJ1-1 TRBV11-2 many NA CASSLVPRGGTEAFF TGTGCCAGCAGCTTAGTCCCACGGGGGGGCACTGAAGCTTTCTTT
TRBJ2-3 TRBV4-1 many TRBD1 CASTTGGTQYF TGCGCCAGCACTACAGGGGGTACGCAGTATTTT
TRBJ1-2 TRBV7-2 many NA CASSETNYGYTF TGTGCCAGCAGCGAAACTAACTATGGCTACACCTTC
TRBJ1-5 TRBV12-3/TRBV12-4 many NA CASTLSGGRGNQPQHF TGTGCCAGCACCCTTTCCGGGGGAAGGGGAAATCAGCCCCAGCATTTT
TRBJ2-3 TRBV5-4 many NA CASSRDSSGTQYF TGTGCCAGCAGCCGGGACTCTAGTGGTACGCAGTATTTT
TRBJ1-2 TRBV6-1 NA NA CASRDYYGYTF TGTGCCAGCAGAGACTACTATGGCTACACCTTC
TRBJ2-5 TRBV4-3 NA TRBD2 CASSQDRLAGVETQYF TGCGCCAGCAGCCAAGACCGACTAGCGGGAGTAGAGACCCAGTACTTC
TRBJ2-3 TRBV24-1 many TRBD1 CATSDSTGAGTDTQYF TGTGCCACCAGTGATTCTACAGGGGCCGGGACAGATACGCAGTATTTT
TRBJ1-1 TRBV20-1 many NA CSARGAKGLDTEAFF TGCAGTGCTAGAGGTGCCAAGGGGCTGGACACTGAAGCTTTCTTT
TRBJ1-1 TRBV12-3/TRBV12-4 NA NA CASTEGGAEAFF TGTGCCAGCACTGAGGGTGGCGCTGAAGCTTTCTTT
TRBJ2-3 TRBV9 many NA CASSVRSITDTQYF TGTGCCAGCAGCGTAAGGTCTATCACAGATACGCAGTATTTT
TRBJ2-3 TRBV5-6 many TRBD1 CASSPGQGSDTQYF TGTGCCAGCAGCCCTGGACAGGGATCAGATACGCAGTATTTT
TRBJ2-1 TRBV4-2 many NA CASSQERTLGEQFF TGTGCCAGCAGCCAAGAGAGGACGTTAGGGGAGCAGTTCTTC
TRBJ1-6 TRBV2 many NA CASPEGPGEPLHF TGTGCCAGCCCCGAGGGGCCTGGGGAACCCCTCCACTTT
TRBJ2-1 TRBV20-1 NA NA CSAPVYEQFF TGCAGTGCCCCCGTCTATGAGCAGTTCTTC
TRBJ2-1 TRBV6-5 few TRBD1 CASSYSFGQGASSYNEQFF TGTGCCAGCAGTTACTCGTTTGGACAGGGTGCTAGCTCCTACAATGAGCAGTTCTTC
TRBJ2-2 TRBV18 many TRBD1 CASQRRGQLSGELFF TGTGCCAGCCAGCGACGGGGACAGCTGTCCGGGGAGCTGTTTTTT
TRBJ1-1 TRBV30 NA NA CAFRDFGTEAFF TGTGCCTTTCGGGACTTTGGGACTGAAGCTTTCTTT
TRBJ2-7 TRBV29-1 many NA CSFEGGTGEQYF TGCAGCTTCGAGGGGGGCACAGGGGAGCAGTACTTC